The 8 T cell receptor beta chains given below trace back to one sample, sequenced in a study of CD8+ T cells in alopecia areata. In each case, RNA was isolated and then reverse transcribed into cDNA as the sequencing template. Assay: immunoSEQ multiplex PCR; the TCRdb copy retains only in-frame clones and omits some. The sample yields roughly 110,000 clones, 56% seen once. The treatment here: oral pan-JAK inhibitor, 5-10 mg twice daily. The sequences come from CD4+ T cells sorted from blood, collected at week 24, from a patient treated with tofacitinib. The source of these receptors is a human donor with alopecia areata.

The chain employs TRBV7-9 and TRBJ1-2, with unresolved D. The CDR3 spans 19 residues. V was trimmed by 5 bases and J by 4 bases, leaving 29 bases between them. From germline, CDR1 is SEHNR and CDR2 FQNEAQ (reference sequence). The CDR3 DNA follows: TGTGCCAGCAGCACTACCTCAGACGGATGGAAGAGAGTAACCTATGGCTACACCTTC. As protein: CASSTTSDGWKRVTYGYTF.

The chain couples TRBV23-1 to TRBJ2-3; no firm D call. TRBV23-1 falls under the ORF class, with uncertain function. V was cut by 2 bases and J by 11 bases, with 5 bases left in between. The CDR3 covers 10 residues. The CDR3 DNA reads TGCGCCAGCAGTCAACGTTGGCAGTATTTT. Amino acids: CASSQRWQYF.

The chain carries TRBV25-1 and TRBJ1-5; weak D call: TRBD1 (5 bases). CDR1 MGHDK and CDR2 SYGVNS come from the germline V gene. V was trimmed by 5 bases and J by 0 bases, leaving 17 bases between them. The CDR3 length is 17 residues. DNA for the CDR3: TGTGCCAGCAGTAGTGGACCCGGGGGGTATAGCAATCAGCCCCAGCATTTT. Its protein is CASSSGPGGYSNQPQHF.

This clone was detected a few times. The CDR3 DNA is TGCAGCGTTCAGGGACACTCTGGAAACACCATATATTTT. Its translation: CSVQGHSGNTIYF. This sequence joins TRBV29-1 and TRBJ1-3; a possible D gene is TRBD1 (6 bases). The CDR3 consists of 13 residues. Germline V lookup: CDR1 SQVTM, CDR2 ANQGSEA. Deletions cut 5 bases from V and 0 bases from J, with 8 bases between.

The chain has TRBV7-8 and TRBJ2-6, with D perhaps assigned TRBD1 or TRBD2 (5 bases each). Germline V gene lookup returns CDR1 SGHVS and CDR2 FQNEAQ. This CDR3 region has 16 residues. V was clipped by 0 bases and J by 4 bases, with 10 bases between them. The CDR3 region is CASSLAGVAGANVLTF. The CDR3 bases are TGTGCCAGCAGCTTAGCGGGGGTTGCAGGGGCCAACGTCCTGACTTTC.

The V gene is TRBV29-1, the J gene TRBJ1-6; D is undetermined. Trimming shortened V by 4 bases and J by 10 bases, and 14 bases separated the two germline ends. Germline V gene lookup returns CDR1 SQVTM and CDR2 ANQGSEA. The CDR3 is 13 residues long. CDR3: CSVGAGGGSPLHF. The CDR3 bases are TGCAGCGTTGGGGCAGGAGGCGGGTCACCCCTCCACTTT.

This chain links TRBV5-1 with TRBJ2-5; perhaps TRBD1 as D (6 bases). The CDR3 is 15 residues long. Trimming took off 6 bases at V and 2 bases at J, with 17 bases between the two ends. Germline V gene sequence: CDR1 SGHRS, CDR2 YFSETQ. The CDR3 is CASKLGGAGQETQYF. CDR3 in DNA: TGCGCCAGCAAGCTTGGGGGCGCAGGGCAAGAGACCCAGTACTTC. The whole variable domain, filled in from reference TRBV5-1 and TRBJ2-5, reads KAGVTQTPRYLIKTRGQQVTLSCSPISGHRSVSWYQQTPGQGLQFLFEYFSETQRNKGNFPGRFSGRQFSNSRSEMNVSTLELGDSALYLCASKLGGAGQETQYFGPGTRLLVL.

This sequence joins TRBV4-1 and TRBJ2-7, with no clear D. This CDR3 is built from 15 residues. The germline gives CDR1 MGHRA, CDR2 YSYEKL. Trimming took off 6 bases at V and 5 bases at J, with 20 bases between the two ends. This CDR3 is CASRNLRGSQHEQYF. Written as DNA, the CDR3 is TGCGCCAGCAGAAATCTACGAGGTTCTCAACACGAGCAGTACTTC.